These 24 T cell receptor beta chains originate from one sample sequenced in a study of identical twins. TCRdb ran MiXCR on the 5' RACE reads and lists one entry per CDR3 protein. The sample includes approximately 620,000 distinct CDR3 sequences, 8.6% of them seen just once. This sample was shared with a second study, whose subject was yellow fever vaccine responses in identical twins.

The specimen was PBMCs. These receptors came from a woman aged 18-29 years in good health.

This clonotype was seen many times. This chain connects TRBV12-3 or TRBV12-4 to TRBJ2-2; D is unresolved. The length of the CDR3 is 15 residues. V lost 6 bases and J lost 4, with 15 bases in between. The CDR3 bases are TGTGCCAGCAGCCACCGCCTCATCGGCACCGGGGAGCTGTTTTTT. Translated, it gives CASSHRLIGTGELFF.

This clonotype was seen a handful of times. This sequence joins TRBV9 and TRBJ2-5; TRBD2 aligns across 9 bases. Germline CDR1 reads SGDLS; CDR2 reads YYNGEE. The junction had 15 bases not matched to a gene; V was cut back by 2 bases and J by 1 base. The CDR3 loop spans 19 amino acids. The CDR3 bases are TGTGCCAGCAGCGTGGGGATCGGTAGCGGGGGTCGGACCCAAGAGACCCAGTACTTC. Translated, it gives CASSVGIGSGGRTQETQYF.

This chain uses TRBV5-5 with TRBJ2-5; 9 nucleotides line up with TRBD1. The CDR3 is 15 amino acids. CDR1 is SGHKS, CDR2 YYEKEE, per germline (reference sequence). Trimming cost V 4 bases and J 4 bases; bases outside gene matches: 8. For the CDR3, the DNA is TGTGCCAGCAGCAGCGGGACAGGGTTGGGAGAGACCCAGTACTTC. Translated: CASSSGTGLGETQYF. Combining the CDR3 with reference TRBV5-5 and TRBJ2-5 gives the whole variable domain DAGVTQSPTHLIKTRGQQVTLRCSPISGHKSVSWYQQVLGQGPQFIFQYYEKEERGRGNFPDRFSARQFPNYSSELNVNALLLGDSALYLCASSSGTGLGETQYFGPGTRLLVL.

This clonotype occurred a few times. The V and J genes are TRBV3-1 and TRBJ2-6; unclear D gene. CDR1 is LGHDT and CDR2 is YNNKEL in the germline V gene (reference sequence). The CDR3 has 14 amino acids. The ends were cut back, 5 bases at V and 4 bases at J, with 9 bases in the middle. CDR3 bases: TGTGCCAGCAGCAACTTTCCCGGGGCCAACGTCCTGACTTTC. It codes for CASSNFPGANVLTF.

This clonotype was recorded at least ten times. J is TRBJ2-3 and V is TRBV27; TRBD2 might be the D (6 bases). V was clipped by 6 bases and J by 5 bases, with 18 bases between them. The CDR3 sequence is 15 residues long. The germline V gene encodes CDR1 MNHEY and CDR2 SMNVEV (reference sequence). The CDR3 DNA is TGTGCCAGCAGCCGGGACTTGCCGCGCCTAGATACGCAGTATTTT. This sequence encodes CASSRDLPRLDTQYF.

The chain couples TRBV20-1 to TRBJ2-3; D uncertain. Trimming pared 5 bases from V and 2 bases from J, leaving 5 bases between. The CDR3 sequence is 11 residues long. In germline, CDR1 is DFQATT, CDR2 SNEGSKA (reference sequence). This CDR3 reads CSALYTDTQYF. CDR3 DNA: TGCAGTGCTCTCTACACAGATACGCAGTATTTT.

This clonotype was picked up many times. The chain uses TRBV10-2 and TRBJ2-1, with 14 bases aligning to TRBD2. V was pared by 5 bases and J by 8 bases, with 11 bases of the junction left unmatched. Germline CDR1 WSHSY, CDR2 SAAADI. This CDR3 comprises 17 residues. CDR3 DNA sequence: TGCGCCAGCAGTTTAGCCGGGACTAGCGGGAGTACCTATGAGCAGTTCTTC. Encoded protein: CASSLAGTSGSTYEQFF.

The CDR3 protein is CASSLEARILHDEQFF. CDR3 bases: TGTGCCAGCAGCTTAGAGGCTAGGATCCTACACGATGAGCAGTTCTTC. The genes are TRBV11-2 and TRBJ2-1; D unclear. CDR1 SGHAT and CDR2 FQNNGV come from the germline V gene. This CDR3 spans 16 amino acids. V dropped 0 bases and J dropped 8 bases, with 17 bases sitting between them. Full variable domain (rest looked up from reference TRBV11-2 and TRBJ2-1): EAGVAQSPRYKIIEKRQSVAFWCNPISGHATLYWYQQILGQGPKLLIQFQNNGVVDDSQLPKDRFSAERLKGVDSTLKIQPAKLEDSAVYLCASSLEARILHDEQFFGPGTRLTVL.

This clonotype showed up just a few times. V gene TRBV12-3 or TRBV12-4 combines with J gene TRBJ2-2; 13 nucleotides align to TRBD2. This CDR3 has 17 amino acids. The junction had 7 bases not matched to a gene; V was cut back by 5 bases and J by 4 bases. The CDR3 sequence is CASSRTSGSARTGELFF. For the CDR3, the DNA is TGTGCCAGCAGTCGGACTAGCGGGAGTGCGCGCACCGGGGAGCTGTTTTTT.

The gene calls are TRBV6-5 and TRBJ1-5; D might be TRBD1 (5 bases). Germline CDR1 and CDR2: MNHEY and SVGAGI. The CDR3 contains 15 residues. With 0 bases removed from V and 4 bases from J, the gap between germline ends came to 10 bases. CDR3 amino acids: CASSYSKRGNQPQHF. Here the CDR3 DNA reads TGTGCCAGCAGTTACTCGAAACGGGGGAATCAGCCCCAGCATTTT.

CDR3 region: CASSLGGGDVETQYF. In DNA, the CDR3 is TGTGCCAGCAGCTTGGGCGGGGGGGATGTGGAGACCCAGTACTTC. The genes are TRBV5-6 and TRBJ2-5; TRBD2 matches 9 bases. This CDR3 spans 15 amino acids. The V and J ends lost 0 bases and 5 bases, in that order; junction bases with no gene match: 5. The germline CDR1 and CDR2 sequences are SGHDT and YYEEEE.

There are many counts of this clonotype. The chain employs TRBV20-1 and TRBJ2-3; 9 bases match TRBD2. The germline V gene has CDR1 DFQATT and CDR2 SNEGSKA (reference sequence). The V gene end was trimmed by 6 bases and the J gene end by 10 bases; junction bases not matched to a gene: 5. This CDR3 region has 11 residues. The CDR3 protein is CSARTSAPQYF. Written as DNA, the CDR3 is TGCAGTGCGCGGACTAGCGCACCGCAGTATTTT.

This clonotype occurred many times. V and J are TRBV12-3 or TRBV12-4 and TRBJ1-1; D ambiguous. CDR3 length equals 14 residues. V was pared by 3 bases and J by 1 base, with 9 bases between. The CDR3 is CASSFPGWNTEAFF. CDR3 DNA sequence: TGTGCCAGCAGTTTTCCGGGGTGGAACACTGAAGCTTTCTTT.

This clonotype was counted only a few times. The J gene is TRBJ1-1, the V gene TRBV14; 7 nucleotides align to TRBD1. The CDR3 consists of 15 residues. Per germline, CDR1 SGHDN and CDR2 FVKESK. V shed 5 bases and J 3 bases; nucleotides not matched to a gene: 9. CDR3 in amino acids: CASSFWGRGDTEAFF. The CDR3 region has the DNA TGTGCCAGCAGCTTTTGGGGCAGGGGGGACACTGAAGCTTTCTTT.

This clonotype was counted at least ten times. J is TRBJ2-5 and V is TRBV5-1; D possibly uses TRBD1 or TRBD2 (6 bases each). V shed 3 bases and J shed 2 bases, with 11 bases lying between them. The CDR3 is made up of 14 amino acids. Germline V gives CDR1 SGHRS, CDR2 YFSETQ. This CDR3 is CASSSGAPQETQYF. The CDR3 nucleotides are TGCGCCAGCAGCTCGGGGGCCCCTCAAGAGACCCAGTACTTC. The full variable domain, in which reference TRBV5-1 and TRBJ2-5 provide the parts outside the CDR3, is KAGVTQTPRYLIKTRGQQVTLSCSPISGHRSVSWYQQTPGQGLQFLFEYFSETQRNKGNFPGRFSGRQFSNSRSEMNVSTLELGDSALYLCASSSGAPQETQYFGPGTRLLVL.

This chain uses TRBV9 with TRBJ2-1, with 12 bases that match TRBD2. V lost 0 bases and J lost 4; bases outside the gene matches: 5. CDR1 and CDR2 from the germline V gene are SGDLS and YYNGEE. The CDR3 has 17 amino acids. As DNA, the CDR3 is TGTGCCAGCAGCGTAGCTACTCTAGCGGGAGGGTACAATGAGCAGTTCTTC. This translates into CASSVATLAGGYNEQFF.

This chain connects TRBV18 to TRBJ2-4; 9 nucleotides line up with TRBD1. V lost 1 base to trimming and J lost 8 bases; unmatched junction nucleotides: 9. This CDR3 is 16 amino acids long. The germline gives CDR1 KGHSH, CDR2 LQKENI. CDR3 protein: CASSPRSTGGFYIQYF. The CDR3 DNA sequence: TGTGCCAGCTCACCACGCTCCACAGGGGGCTTTTACATTCAGTACTTC.

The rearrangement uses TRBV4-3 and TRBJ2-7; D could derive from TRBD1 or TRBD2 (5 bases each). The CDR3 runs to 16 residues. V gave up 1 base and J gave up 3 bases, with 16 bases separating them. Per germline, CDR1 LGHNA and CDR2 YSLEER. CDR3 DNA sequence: TGCGCCAGCAGCCAAGTAGCACGAGGGGATTACTACGAGCAGTACTTC. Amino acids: CASSQVARGDYYEQYF.

The CDR3: CASSLFASPLREQYF. As DNA, the CDR3 is TGTGCCAGCAGCTTGTTTGCGTCCCCCCTGAGAGAGCAGTACTTC. The V gene is TRBV5-5, the J gene TRBJ2-7; D gene uncertain. The CDR3 loop spans 15 amino acids. Germline V gene data show CDR1 as SGHKS and CDR2 as YYEKEE (reference sequence). The V end was cut by 1 base, the J end by 7 bases, with 18 bases between.

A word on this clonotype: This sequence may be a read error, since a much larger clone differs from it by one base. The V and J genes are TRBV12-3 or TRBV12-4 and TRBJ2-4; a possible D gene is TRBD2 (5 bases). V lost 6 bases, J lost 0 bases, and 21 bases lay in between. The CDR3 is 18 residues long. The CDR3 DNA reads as TGTGCCAGCAGCAACCGCGCGGGCAGAAACATAGCCAAAAACATTCAGTACTTC. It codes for CASSNRAGRNIAKNIQYF.

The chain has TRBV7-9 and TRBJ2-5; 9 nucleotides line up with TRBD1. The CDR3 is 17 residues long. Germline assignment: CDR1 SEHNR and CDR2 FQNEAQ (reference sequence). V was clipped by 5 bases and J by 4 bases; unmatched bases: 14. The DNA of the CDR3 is TGTGCCAGCAGCCACCCATCGGGACAGGGAAGGGGAGAGACCCAGTACTTC. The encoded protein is CASSHPSGQGRGETQYF.

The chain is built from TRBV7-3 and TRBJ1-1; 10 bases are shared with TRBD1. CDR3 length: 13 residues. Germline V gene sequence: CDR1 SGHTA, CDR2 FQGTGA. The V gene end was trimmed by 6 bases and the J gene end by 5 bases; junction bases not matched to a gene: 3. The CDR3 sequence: CASRGTGVTEAFF. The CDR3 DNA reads TGTGCCAGCAGGGGGACAGGGGTGACTGAAGCTTTCTTT.

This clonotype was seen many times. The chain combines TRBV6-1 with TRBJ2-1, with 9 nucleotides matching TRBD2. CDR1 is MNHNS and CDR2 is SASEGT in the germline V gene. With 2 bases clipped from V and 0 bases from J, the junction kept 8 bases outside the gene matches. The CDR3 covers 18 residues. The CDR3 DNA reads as TGTGCCAGCAGTGAATTTGGCGGGGGGGCGGGCTCCTACAATGAGCAGTTCTTC. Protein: CASSEFGGGAGSYNEQFF.

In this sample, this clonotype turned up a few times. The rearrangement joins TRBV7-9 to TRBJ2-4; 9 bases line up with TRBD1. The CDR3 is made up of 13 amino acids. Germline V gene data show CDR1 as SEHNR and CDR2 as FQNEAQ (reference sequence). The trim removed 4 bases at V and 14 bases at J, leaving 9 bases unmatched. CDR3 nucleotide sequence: TGTGCCAGCAGCTATAGACAGGGGGTCTCGAAGTACTTC. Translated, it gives CASSYRQGVSKYF.